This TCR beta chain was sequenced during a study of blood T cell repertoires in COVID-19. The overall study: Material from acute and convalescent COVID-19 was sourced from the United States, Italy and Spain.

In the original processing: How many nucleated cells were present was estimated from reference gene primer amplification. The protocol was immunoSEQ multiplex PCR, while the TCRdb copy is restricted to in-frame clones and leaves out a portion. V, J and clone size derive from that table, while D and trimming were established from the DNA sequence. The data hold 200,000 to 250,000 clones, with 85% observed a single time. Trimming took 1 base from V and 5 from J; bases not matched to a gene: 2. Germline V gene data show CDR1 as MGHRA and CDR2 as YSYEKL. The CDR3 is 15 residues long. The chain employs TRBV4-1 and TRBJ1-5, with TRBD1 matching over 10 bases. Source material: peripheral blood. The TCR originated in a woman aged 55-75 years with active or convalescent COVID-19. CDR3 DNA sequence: TGCGCCAGCAGCCAAGTCGGACAGGGGGATCAGCCCCAGCATTTT. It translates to CASSQVGQGDQPQHF.